This T cell receptor beta chain was found in a study of monozygotic twins with inflammatory bowel disease. Regarding the study as a whole: Different T cell subtypes could not be distinguished. Especially with disease activity, IBD patients had fewer clonotypes in common with others than healthy twins did.

Following a re-call of the 5' RACE reads, TCRdb has one entry per CDR3 protein and lacks DNA. The specimen's table records some 300,000 distinct CDR3 sequences. Details on this clonotype: Its antigen remains unidentified.

The V gene's germline CDR1 is DFQATT and CDR2 SNEGSKA (reference sequence). The CDR3 loop spans 15 amino acids. The J gene is TRBJ2-1, the V gene TRBV20-1; the D call from TCRdb, TRBD2, cannot be confirmed without DNA. What was sequenced was blood. The source of this sequence is a human donor with ulcerative colitis or Crohn's disease, or a healthy co-twin of an affected twin (not recorded which). CDR3 region: CSARDRTSFSYEQFF.